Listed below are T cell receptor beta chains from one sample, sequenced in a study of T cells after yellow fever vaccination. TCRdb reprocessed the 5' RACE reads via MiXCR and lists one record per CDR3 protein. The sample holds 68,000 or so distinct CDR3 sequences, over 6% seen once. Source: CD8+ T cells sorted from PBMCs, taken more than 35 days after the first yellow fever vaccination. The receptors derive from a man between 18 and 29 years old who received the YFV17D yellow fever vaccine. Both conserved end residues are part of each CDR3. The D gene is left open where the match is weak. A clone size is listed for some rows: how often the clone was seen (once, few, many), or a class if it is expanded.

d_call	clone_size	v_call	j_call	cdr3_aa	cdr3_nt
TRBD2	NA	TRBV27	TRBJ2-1	CASSLTGGNNEQFF	TGTGCCAGCAGTTTAACGGGGGGGAATAATGAGCAGTTCTTC
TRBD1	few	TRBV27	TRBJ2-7	CASSFLRQGWFEQYF	TGTGCCAGCAGCTTCCTGCGACAGGGGTGGTTCGAGCAGTACTTC
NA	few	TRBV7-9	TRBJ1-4	CASSYRKSDEKLFF	TGTGCCAGCAGCTATAGGAAGTCGGATGAAAAACTGTTTTTT
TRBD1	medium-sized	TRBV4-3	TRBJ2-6	CASSQAGGSGANVLTF	TGCGCCAGCAGCCAAGCAGGGGGCTCTGGGGCCAACGTCCTGACTTTC
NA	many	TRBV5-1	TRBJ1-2	CASSLDDSTYGYTF	TGCGCCAGCAGCTTGGATGACAGCACCTATGGCTACACCTTC
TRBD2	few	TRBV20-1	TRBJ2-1	CSARDSGGNVRYNEQFF	TGCAGTGCTAGGGATAGCGGGGGGAATGTGAGGTACAATGAGCAGTTCTTC
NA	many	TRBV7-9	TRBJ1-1	CASRGGGDTEAFF	TGTGCCAGCAGGGGCGGGGGGGACACTGAAGCTTTCTTT
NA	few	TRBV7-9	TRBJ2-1	CASSPLNYLTYNEQFF	TGTGCCAGCAGCCCTCTCAATTACCTTACCTACAATGAGCAGTTCTTC
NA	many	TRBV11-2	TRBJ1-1	CASSLDGRQAFF	TGTGCCAGCAGCTTAGACGGCCGACAAGCTTTCTTT
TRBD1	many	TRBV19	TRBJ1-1	CASSIAGQGFNEAFF	TGTGCCAGTAGTATAGCGGGACAGGGGTTTAATGAAGCTTTCTTT
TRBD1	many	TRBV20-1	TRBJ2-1	CSARDPGQGAASYNEQFF	TGCAGTGCTAGAGATCCCGGACAGGGGGCGGCCTCCTACAATGAGCAGTTCTTC
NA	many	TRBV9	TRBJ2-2	CASSTTLSGELFF	TGTGCCAGCAGCACGACTCTTTCCGGGGAGCTGTTTTTT
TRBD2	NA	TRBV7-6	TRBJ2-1	CASSFGAGENYNEQFF	TGTGCCAGCAGCTTCGGAGCGGGGGAAAACTACAATGAGCAGTTCTTC
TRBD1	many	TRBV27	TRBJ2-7	CASTTPGQGIHEQYF	TGTGCCAGCACCACTCCGGGACAGGGTATACACGAGCAGTACTTC
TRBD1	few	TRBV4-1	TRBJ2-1	CASRRTGKNEQFF	TGCGCCAGCAGACGGACAGGGAAAAATGAGCAGTTCTTC
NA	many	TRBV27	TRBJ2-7	CASSLVGDAYEQYF	TGTGCCAGCAGTTTAGTGGGAGATGCTTACGAGCAGTACTTC
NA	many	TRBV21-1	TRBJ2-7	CASSKEAVGISYEQYF	TGTGCCAGCAGCAAAGAGGCGGTAGGGATCTCCTACGAGCAGTACTTC
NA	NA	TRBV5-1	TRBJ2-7	CASSLGWTSYEQYF	TGCGCCAGCAGCTTGGGATGGACTTCCTACGAGCAGTACTTC
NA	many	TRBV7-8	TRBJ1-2	CASSDRPYGYTF	TGTGCCAGCAGCGACAGGCCCTATGGCTACACCTTC
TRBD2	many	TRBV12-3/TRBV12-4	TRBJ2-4	CASRPSGGALAKNIQYF	TGTGCCAGCAGACCTAGCGGGGGAGCCCTAGCCAAAAACATTCAGTACTTC
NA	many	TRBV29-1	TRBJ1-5	CSVAEMNQPQHF	TGCAGCGTCGCCGAAATGAATCAGCCCCAGCATTTT
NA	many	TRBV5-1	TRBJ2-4	CASSLGWTNIQYF	TGCGCCAGCAGCTTGGGTTGGACAAACATTCAGTACTTC
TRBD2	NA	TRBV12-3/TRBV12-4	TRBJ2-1	CASSWGGEQFF	TGTGCCAGCAGTTGGGGGGGGGAGCAGTTCTTC
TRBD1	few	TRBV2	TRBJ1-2	CASTEDRGPYGYTF	TGTGCCAGCACAGAAGACAGGGGCCCTTATGGCTACACCTTC
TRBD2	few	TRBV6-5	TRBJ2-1	CASSYSREGYNEQFF	TGTGCCAGCAGTTACTCGAGGGAGGGGTACAATGAGCAGTTCTTC
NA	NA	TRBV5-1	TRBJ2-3	CASRGETDTQYF	TGCGCCAGCAGAGGGGAGACAGATACGCAGTATTTT
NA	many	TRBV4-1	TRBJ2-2	CASSQEAASVNTGELFF	TGCGCCAGCAGCCAAGAAGCGGCTTCGGTGAACACCGGGGAGCTGTTTTTT
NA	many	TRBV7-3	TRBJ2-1	CASSSRRSSYNEQFF	TGTGCCAGCAGCTCCCGACGGAGCTCCTACAATGAGCAGTTCTTC
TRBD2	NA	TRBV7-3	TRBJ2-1	CASSGLAGGNNEQFF	TGTGCCAGCAGCGGACTAGCGGGGGGAAATAATGAGCAGTTCTTC
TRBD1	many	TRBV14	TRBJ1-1	CASSLGGGLAREAFF	TGTGCCAGCAGCCTAGGAGGGGGCTTAGCCCGTGAAGCTTTCTTT
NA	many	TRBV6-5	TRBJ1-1	CASLYSGGLNTEAFF	TGTGCCAGCTTATATTCCGGGGGTCTGAACACTGAAGCTTTCTTT
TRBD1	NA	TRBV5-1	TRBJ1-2	CASSSENRTGSNYGYTF	TGCGCCAGCAGCTCGGAAAATAGGACAGGGAGTAACTATGGCTACACCTTC
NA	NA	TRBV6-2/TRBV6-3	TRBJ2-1	CASRGWGGPDRNEQFF	TGTGCCAGCAGGGGCTGGGGAGGGCCGGACAGGAATGAGCAGTTCTTC
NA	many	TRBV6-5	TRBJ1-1	CASTTISEAFF	TGTGCCAGCACCACAATTTCTGAAGCTTTCTTT
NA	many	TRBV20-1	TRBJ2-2	CSAQPSANTGELFF	TGCAGTGCACAGCCCAGCGCGAACACCGGGGAGCTGTTTTTT
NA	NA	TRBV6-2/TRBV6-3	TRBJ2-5	CASRIGGQETQYF	TGTGCCAGCAGGATAGGCGGACAAGAGACCCAGTACTTC
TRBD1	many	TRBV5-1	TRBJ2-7	CASSLEGQGADEQYF	TGCGCCAGCAGCTTGGAGGGACAGGGGGCTGATGAGCAGTACTTC
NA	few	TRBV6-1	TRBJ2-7	CASSGTVFYEQYF	TGTGCCAGCAGTGGGACAGTCTTCTACGAGCAGTACTTC
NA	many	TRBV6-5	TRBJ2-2	CASSYPAARGRTGELFF	TGTGCCAGCAGTTACCCTGCGGCCAGGGGTAGGACCGGGGAGCTGTTTTTT
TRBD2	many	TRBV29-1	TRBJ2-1	CSVASSGGTYNEQFF	TGCAGCGTTGCCTCTAGCGGGGGGACTTACAATGAGCAGTTCTTC
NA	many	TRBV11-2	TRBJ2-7	CASSLAAGDYEQYF	TGTGCCAGCAGCTTAGCTGCCGGGGACTACGAGCAGTACTTC
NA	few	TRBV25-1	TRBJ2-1	CASSEVVGPSNNEQFF	TGTGCCAGCAGTGAGGTGGTAGGACCCTCAAACAATGAGCAGTTCTTC
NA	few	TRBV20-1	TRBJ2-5	CSALPFRATRETQYF	TGCAGTGCTCTTCCTTTCCGGGCCACCCGAGAGACCCAGTACTTC
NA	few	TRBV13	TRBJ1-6	CASSIWGGRDSPLHF	TGTGCCAGCAGCATCTGGGGGGGGCGAGATTCACCCCTCCACTTT
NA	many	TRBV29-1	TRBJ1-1	CSVDPGTGNTEAFF	TGCAGCGTTGACCCCGGGACGGGGAACACTGAAGCTTTCTTT